The T cell receptor beta chain under discussion was sequenced for a study of cytomegalovirus exposure and HLA in healthy donors. Whole-study findings and limits: What was likely a sequencing artifact was a cluster of highly shared sequence variants.

CDR3 size: 13 residues. The trim removed 8 bases at V and 4 bases at J, leaving 8 bases unmatched. Germline-derived CDR1 and CDR2 are MDHEN and SYDVKM. As for this clone: What it recognizes is unknown.

It was with 60 Vbeta and 13 Jbeta primers that the PCR ran. The protocol was immunoSEQ multiplex PCR, while the TCRdb copy is restricted to in-frame clones and leaves out a portion. The sample has 85,000 to 100,000 clones, about nine tenths seen once. The TCR comes from a man younger than 40 in good health and CMV-seropositive. The sequenced sample consisted of PBMCs. The V and J genes are TRBV28 and TRBJ2-7; 7 nucleotides line up with TRBD2. CDR3 sequence: CASGPAGRYEQYF. In DNA, the CDR3 is TGTGCCAGCGGGCCCGCCGGGAGGTACGAGCAGTACTTC.